Sequencing of this T cell receptor (beta chain) was carried out in a study of OX40 agonist ivuxolimab in advanced cancers. Study-wide results and limits: Relative to CD4+ cells, CD8+ T cells on average had more expanded clones. The CD4+ and CD8+ T cells in the blood had expanded clonally by week 6 at 0.1 to 3.0 mg/kg. Low levels of normalized T-cell clonal expansion also appeared in some nonresponders. Antigen specificity was not determined for the expanded peripheral T cells.

The CDR3 loop spans 14 amino acids. CDR1 is SGHNT, CDR2 YYREEE, per germline (reference sequence). Trimming at V came to 7 bases and at J to 5 bases, leaving 8 bases not matched to a gene. About this clone: Its antigen is as yet unknown.

Clones were sequenced by immunoSEQ multiplex PCR, and TCRdb holds only the in-frame ones, with some missing. Counted here are 50,000 or so clones, about three quarters occurring once; the ten biggest clones make up over 6.5%. This sequence joins TRBV5-4 and TRBJ2-2, with 7 bases matching TRBD2. This clonotype was sampled from an adult with an advanced solid tumor such as melanoma, head and neck, liver or kidney cancer. Sequenced material: CD4+ or CD8+ T cells sorted from blood, taken in a trial of the OX40 agonist ivuxolimab. The CDR3 here is CASESGEKTGELFF. CDR3 DNA: TGTGCCAGCGAAAGCGGGGAAAAAACCGGGGAGCTGTTTTTT.